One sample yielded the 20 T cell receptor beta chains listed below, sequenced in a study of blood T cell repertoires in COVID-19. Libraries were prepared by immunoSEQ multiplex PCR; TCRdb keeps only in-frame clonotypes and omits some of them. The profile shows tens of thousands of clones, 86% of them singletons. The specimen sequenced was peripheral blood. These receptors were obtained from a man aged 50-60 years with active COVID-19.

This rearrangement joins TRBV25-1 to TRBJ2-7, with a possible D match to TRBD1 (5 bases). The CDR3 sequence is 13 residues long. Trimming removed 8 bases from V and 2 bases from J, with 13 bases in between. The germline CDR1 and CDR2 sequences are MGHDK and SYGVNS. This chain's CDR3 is CASGAAGPYEQYF. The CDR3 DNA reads TGTGCCAGCGGGGCGGCAGGACCCTACGAGCAGTACTTC.

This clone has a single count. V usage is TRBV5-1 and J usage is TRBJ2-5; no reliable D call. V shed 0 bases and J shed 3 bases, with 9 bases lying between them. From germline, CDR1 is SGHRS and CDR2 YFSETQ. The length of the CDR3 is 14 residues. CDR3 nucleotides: TGCGCCAGCAGCTTGGGACAATTAGAAGAGACCCAGTACTTC. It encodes CASSLGQLEETQYF.

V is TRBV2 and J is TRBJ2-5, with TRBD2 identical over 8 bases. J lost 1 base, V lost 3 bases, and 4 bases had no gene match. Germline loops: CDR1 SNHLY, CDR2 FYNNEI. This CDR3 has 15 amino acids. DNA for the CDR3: TGTGCCAGCAGTGATTTAGCGGGGTTCCAAGAGACCCAGTACTTC. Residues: CASSDLAGFQETQYF. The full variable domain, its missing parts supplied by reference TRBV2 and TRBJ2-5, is EPEVTQTPSHQVTQMGQEVILRCVPISNHLYFYWYRQILGQKVEFLVSFYNNEISEKSEIFDDQFSVERPDGSNFTLKIRSTKLEDSAMYFCASSDLAGFQETQYFGPGTRLLVL.

The CDR3 reads CASSWSGSGDTQYF. The CDR3 coding sequence is TGTGCCAGCAGTTGGAGCGGGAGCGGTGATACGCAGTATTTT. The chain carries TRBV27 and TRBJ2-3; TRBD2 matches 8 bases. The CDR3 consists of 14 residues. Germline-derived CDR1 and CDR2 are MNHEY and SMNVEV (reference sequence). The V gene end was trimmed by 4 bases and the J gene end by 6 bases; junction bases not matched to a gene: 6.

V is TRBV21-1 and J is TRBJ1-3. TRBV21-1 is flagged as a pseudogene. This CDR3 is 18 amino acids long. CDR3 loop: CASSKDSRLPSSGNTIYF. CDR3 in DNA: TGTGCCAGCAGCAAAGACTCCCGACTCCCAAGCTCTGGAAACACCATATATTTT.

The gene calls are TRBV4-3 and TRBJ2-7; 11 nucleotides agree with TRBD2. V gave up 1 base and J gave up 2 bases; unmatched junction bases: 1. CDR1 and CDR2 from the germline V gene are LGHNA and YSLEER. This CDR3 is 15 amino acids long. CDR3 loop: CASSQGLAGPYEQYF. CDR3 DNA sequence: TGCGCCAGCAGCCAAGGACTAGCGGGGCCCTACGAGCAGTACTTC.

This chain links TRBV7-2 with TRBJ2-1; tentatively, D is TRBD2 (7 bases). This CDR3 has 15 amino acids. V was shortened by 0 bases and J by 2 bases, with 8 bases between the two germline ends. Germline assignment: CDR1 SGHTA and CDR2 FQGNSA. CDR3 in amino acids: CASSLARGPYNEQFF. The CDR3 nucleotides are TGTGCCAGCAGCTTAGCGCGGGGGCCCTACAATGAGCAGTTCTTC.

The CDR3 DNA reads as TGCAGTGCTAGTGGTAGCGGTGGACGGGAGCTGTTTTTT. Translated, it gives CSASGSGGRELFF. The chain combines TRBV20-1 with TRBJ2-2; tentatively, D is TRBD2 (6 bases). The V gene's germline CDR1 is DFQATT and CDR2 SNEGSKA (reference sequence). The CDR3 covers 13 residues. V shed 3 bases and J shed 9 bases, with 14 bases lying between them.

The CDR3 DNA reads TGTGCCAGCAGCCACACCCGAAACTATGGCTACACCTTC. Its translation is CASSHTRNYGYTF. The J gene is TRBJ1-2, the V gene TRBV28; the D is unclear. Germline assignment: CDR1 MDHEN and CDR2 SYDVKM. V was pared by 6 bases and J by 2 bases, with 10 bases between. The CDR3 spans 13 residues.

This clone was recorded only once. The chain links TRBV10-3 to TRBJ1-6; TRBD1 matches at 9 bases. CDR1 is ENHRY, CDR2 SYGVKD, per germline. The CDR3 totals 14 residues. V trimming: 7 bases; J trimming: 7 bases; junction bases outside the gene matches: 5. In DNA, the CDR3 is TGTGCCATCAACGTAGGACAGGGGAATTCACCCCTCCACTTT. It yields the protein CAINVGQGNSPLHF.

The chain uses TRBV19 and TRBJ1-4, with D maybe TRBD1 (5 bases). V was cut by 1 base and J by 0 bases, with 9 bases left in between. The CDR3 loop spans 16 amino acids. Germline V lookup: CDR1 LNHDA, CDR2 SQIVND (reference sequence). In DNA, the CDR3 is TGTGCCAGTAGTATAGCCAGGGTAGCAACTAATGAAAAACTGTTTTTT. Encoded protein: CASSIARVATNEKLFF. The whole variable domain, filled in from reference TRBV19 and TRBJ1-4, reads DGGITQSPKYLFRKEGQNVTLSCEQNLNHDAMYWYRQDPGQGLRLIYYSQIVNDFQKGDIAEGYSVSREKKESFPLTVTSAQKNPTAFYLCASSIARVATNEKLFFGSGTQLSVL.

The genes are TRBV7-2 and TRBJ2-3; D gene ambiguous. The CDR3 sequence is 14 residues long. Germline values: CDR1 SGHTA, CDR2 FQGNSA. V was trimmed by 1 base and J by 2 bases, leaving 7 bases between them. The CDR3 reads CASSLGLLTDTQYF. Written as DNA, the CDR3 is TGTGCCAGCAGCTTAGGACTTCTCACAGATACGCAGTATTTT.

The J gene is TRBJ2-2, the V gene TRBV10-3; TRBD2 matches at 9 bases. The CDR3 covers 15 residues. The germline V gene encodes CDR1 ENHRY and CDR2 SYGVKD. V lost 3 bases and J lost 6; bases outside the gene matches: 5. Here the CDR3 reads CAISDAGGLAGELFF. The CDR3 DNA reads TGTGCCATCAGTGACGCGGGAGGGCTGGCCGGGGAGCTGTTTTTT.

CDR3 amino acids: CATGAGSSYEQYF. The CDR3 DNA is TGTGCCACCGGTGCGGGATCCTCCTACGAGCAGTACTTC. This chain uses TRBV24-1 with TRBJ2-7; weak D call: TRBD2 (6 bases). V lost 9 bases to trimming and J lost 0 bases, with 11 bases between them. CDR1 KGHDR and CDR2 SFDVKD come from the germline V gene. The CDR3 loop spans 13 amino acids.

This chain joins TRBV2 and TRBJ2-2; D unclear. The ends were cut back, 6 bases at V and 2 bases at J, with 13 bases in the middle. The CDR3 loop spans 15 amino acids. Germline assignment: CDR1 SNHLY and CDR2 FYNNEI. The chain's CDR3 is CASSDSGSNTGELFF. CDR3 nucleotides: TGTGCCAGCAGCGATTCAGGAAGTAACACCGGGGAGCTGTTTTTT.

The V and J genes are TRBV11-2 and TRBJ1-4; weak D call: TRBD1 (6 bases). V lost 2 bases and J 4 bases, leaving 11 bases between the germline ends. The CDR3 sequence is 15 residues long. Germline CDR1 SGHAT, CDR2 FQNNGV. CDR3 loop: CASSLRTALNEKLFF. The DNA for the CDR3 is TGTGCCAGCAGCTTAAGGACAGCCCTTAATGAAAAACTGTTTTTT.

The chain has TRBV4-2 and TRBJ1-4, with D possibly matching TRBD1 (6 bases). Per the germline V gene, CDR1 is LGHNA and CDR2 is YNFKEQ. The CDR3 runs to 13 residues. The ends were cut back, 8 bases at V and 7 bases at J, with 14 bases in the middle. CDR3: CASAVGGSEKLFF. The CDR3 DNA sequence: TGTGCCAGCGCGGTAGGGGGTAGTGAAAAACTGTTTTTT.

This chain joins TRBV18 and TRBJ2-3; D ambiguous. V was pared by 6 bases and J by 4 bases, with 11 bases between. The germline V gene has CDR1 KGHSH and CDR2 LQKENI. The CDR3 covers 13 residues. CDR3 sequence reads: CASSQIRADTQYF. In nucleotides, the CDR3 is TGTGCCAGCTCCCAGATCCGGGCAGATACGCAGTATTTT.

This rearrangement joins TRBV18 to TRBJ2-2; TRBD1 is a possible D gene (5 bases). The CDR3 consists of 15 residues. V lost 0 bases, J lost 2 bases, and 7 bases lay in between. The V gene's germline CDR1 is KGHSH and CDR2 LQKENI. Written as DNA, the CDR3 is TGTGCCAGCTCACCACCAGGGGTTAACACCGGGGAGCTGTTTTTT. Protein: CASSPPGVNTGELFF.

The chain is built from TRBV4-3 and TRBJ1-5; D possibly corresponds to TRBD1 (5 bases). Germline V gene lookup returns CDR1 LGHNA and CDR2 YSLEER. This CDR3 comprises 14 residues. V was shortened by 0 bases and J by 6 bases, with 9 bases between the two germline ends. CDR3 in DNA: TGCGCCAGCAGCCAAGACAGGGCGGTTCAGCCCCAGCATTTT. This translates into CASSQDRAVQPQHF.